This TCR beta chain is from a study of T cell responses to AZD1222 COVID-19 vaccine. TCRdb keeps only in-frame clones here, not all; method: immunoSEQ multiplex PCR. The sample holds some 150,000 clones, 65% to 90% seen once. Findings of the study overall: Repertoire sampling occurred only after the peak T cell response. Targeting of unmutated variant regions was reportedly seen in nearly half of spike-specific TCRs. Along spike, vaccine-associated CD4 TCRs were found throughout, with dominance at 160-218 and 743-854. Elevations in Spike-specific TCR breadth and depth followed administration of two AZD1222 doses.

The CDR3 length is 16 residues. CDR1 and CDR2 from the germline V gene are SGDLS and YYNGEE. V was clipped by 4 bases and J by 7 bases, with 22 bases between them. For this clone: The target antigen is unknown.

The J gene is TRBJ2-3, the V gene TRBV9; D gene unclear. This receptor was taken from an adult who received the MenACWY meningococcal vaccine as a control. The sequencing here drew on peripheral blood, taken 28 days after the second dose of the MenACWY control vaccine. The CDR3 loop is CASSPSVADRRYTQYF. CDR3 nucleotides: TGTGCCAGCAGCCCCTCGGTGGCGGACCGACGGTATACGCAGTATTTT.